This T cell receptor beta chain was recovered during a study of T-cell memory formation after mild COVID-19. Whole-study findings and limits: Pre-infection memory held some responding clones, suggesting pre-existing cross-reactive T cells responded.

A single record per CDR3 protein comes from TCRdb applying MiXCR to the 5' RACE reads. The table lists 300,000 to 350,000 distinct CDR3 sequences, 15% to 20% of them singletons. Germline lookup yields CDR1 SGHVS and CDR2 FQNEAQ. CDR3 size: 15 residues. This clonotype has just a few counts. The antigen is not known. One end of the junction is discordant with germline, which a read error may explain. Specimen: PBMCs or a T cell subset sorted from them (not recorded which). The receptor was derived from a young man who had mild COVID-19 (a few samples of this study predate the infection). Cell type and time point are not known. The chain combines TRBV7-8 with TRBJ2-5; 7 bases agree with TRBD1. The CDR3 DNA reads TGTGCCAGCAGCTCAGCAGGGACAGCCCAAGTGACCCAGTACTTC. It yields the protein CASSSAGTAQVTQYF.